These T cell receptor beta chains were read from a single sample in a study of cytomegalovirus exposure and HLA in healthy donors. Sequencing was performed with immunoSEQ multiplex PCR; in TCRdb, only in-frame clones are kept and a portion is missing. The sample shows more than 50,000 clones, around 80% of them seen only once. The sample taken for sequencing was PBMCs. All receptors come from a woman aged 40 to 50 in good health and CMV-seropositive. The CDR3 runs from the conserved cysteine through the conserved F or W. Fields, in order: clone size, V gene, CDR3 length, J gene, D gene, CDR3 DNA, CDR3 protein. D genes are given only for firm matches. Clone size, where shown, is once, few, many, or a class for clones that have expanded.

.	TRBV5-1	14	TRBJ1-3	TRBD1	TGCGCCAGCAGCCCGGGACAGGGGGGTGACACCATATATTTT	CASSPGQGGDTIYF
.	TRBV19	14	TRBJ1-5	.	TGTGCCAGTAGTATTACAGAAAAAAATCAGCCCCAGCATTTT	CASSITEKNQPQHF
.	TRBV10-3	15	TRBJ2-7	.	TGTGCCATCAGTGAGTTCGGAGACGGACACTACGAGCAGTACTTC	CAISEFGDGHYEQYF
few	TRBV5-6	13	TRBJ1-1	.	TGTGCCAGCAGCTTTAATCCGAACACTGAAGCTTTCTTT	CASSFNPNTEAFF
.	TRBV5-4	14	TRBJ1-1	TRBD1	TGTGCCAGCAGCTTAGGACAGGGTGGAACTGAAGCTTTCTTT	CASSLGQGGTEAFF
.	TRBV4-1	15	TRBJ2-1	.	TGCGCCAGCAGCCAATTACAATCGGGGGACAATGAGCAGTTCTTC	CASSQLQSGDNEQFF
few	TRBV5-6	15	TRBJ2-3	TRBD2	TGTGCCAGCAGCTTGAGTCTAGCGGGAACAGATACGCAGTATTTT	CASSLSLAGTDTQYF
.	TRBV19	15	TRBJ2-7	.	TGTGCCAGTAGTATAGGGGGCAGGGTGATGGACGAGCAGTACTTC	CASSIGGRVMDEQYF
.	TRBV4-1	16	TRBJ2-3	.	TGCGCCAGCAGCGTCCAAGATTTGACAGGCTCAGATACGCAGTATTTT	CASSVQDLTGSDTQYF
.	TRBV4-3	14	TRBJ1-5	TRBD1	TGCGCCAGCAGCCATGGACAGGGAGAACAGCCCCAGCATTTT	CASSHGQGEQPQHF
.	TRBV27	14	TRBJ2-2	TRBD2	TGTGCCAGCAGTAGCGGGGGAAACACCGGGGAGCTGTTTTTT	CASSSGGNTGELFF
few	TRBV4-2	11	TRBJ1-2	.	TGTGCCAGCAGCCAAGAGGGCGGCTACACCTTC	CASSQEGGYTF
.	TRBV11-3	14	TRBJ2-3	.	TGTGCCAGCAGTCAAACTAGGTTCACAGATACGCAGTATTTT	CASSQTRFTDTQYF
few	TRBV7-2	16	TRBJ2-3	.	TGTGCCAGCAGCGCGGAGGGAAGAGCCCATACAGATACGCAGTATTTT	CASSAEGRAHTDTQYF
.	TRBV6-5	12	TRBJ1-5	.	TGTGCCAGCAGTAGGGGAAATCAGCCCCAGCATTTT	CASSRGNQPQHF
.	TRBV27	11	TRBJ2-1	.	TGTGCCACCAGAGGGGGAAATGAGCAGTTCTTC	CATRGGNEQFF
.	TRBV6-6	13	TRBJ1-1	.	TGTGCCAGCAGAACGGACAGAGACACTGAAGCTTTCTTT	CASRTDRDTEAFF
.	TRBV7-2	14	TRBJ2-3	TRBD2	TGTGCCAGCAGGGGAGGGTCGGACACAGATACGCAGTATTTT	CASRGGSDTDTQYF
few	TRBV5-1	14	TRBJ1-1	.	TGCGCCAGCAGCTTGGCCCGGGGAAGGACTGAAGCTTTCTTT	CASSLARGRTEAFF
.	TRBV30	12	TRBJ2-7	TRBD2	TGTGCCTGGAGTGTCCGGGGGGGCGAGCAGTACTTC	CAWSVRGGEQYF
.	TRBV7-9	14	TRBJ2-2	TRBD2	TGTGCCAGCGGTGCGCAGGGAGGGACCGGGGAGCTGTTTTTT	CASGAQGGTGELFF